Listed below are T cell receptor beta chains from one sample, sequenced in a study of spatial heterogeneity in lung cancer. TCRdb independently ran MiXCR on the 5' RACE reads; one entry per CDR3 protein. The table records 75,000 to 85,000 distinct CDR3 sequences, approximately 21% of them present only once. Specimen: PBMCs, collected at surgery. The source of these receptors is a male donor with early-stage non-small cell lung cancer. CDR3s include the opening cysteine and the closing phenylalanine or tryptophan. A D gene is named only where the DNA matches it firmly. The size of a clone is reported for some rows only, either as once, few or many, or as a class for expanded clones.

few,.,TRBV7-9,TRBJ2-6,TGTGCCAGCAGCCAAAACTCAGGGCCTGGGGCCAACGTCCTGACTTTC,CASSQNSGPGANVLTF
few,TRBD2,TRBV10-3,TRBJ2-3,TGTGCCATCAGTGAACCGACAAGACTAGCGGGAGAGTTAGATACGCAGTATTTT,CAISEPTRLAGELDTQYF
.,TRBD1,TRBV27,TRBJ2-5,TGTGCCAGCAGCCTAAGGGGGGACAGGGGGAAAGAGACCCAGTACTTC,CASSLRGDRGKETQYF
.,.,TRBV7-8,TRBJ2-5,TGTGCCTCTGGGCGCGGAGAGACCCAGTACTTC,CASGRGETQYF
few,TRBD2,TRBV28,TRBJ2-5,TGTGCCAGCAGTTTCCGTGGGGGGGGACAAGAGACCCAGTACTTC,CASSFRGGGQETQYF
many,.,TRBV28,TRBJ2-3,TGTGCCAGCAGTGTTCCTCAGCAAAACACAGATACGCAGTATTTT,CASSVPQQNTDTQYF
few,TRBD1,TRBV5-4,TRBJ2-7,TGTGCCAGCAGCTCAAGGACAGGGACCTACGAGCAGTACTTC,CASSSRTGTYEQYF
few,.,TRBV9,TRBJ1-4,TGTGCCAGCAGCGTAGGCGGGACACCGAATGAAAAACTGTTTTTT,CASSVGGTPNEKLFF
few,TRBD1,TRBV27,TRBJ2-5,TGTGCCAGCAGTTTATCTGACAGGGGGGTCCAAGAGACCCAGTACTTC,CASSLSDRGVQETQYF
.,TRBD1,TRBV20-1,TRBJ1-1,TGCAGTGCTAGGACAGGGAGTAGCACTGAAGCTTTCTTT,CSARTGSSTEAFF
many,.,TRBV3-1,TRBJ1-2,TGTGCCAGCAGCCAAGATTGGGTGAACTATGGCTACACCTTC,CASSQDWVNYGYTF
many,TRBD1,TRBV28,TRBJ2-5,TGTGCCAGCAGCCACGGGACAGGGACAGAGACCCAGTACTTC,CASSHGTGTETQYF
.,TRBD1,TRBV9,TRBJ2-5,TGTGCCAGCAGCCCCCCCATCACAGGGGGGAAAGAGACCCAGTACTTC,CASSPPITGGKETQYF
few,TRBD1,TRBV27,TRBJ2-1,TGTGCCAGCAGTTTAGCGGCCTACAGGGGCTCCTACAATGAGCAGTTCTTC,CASSLAAYRGSYNEQFF